Each of the 7 T cell receptor beta chains below was sequenced from the same sample in a study of T cell responses to AZD1222 COVID-19 vaccine. Measured with immunoSEQ multiplex PCR; TCRdb has only the in-frame clones, and not every one. In the table there are some 79,000 clones, over 60% of which are singletons. Sequencing used peripheral blood, obtained 28 days after the second AZD1222 dose. The receptor source for this set is an adult who received the AZD1222 COVID-19 vaccine.

The chain couples TRBV6-5 to TRBJ1-3, with D uncertain. The V end was cut by 7 bases, the J end by 1 base, with 5 bases between. Germline lookup yields CDR1 MNHEY and CDR2 SVGAGI. The CDR3 extends over 12 amino acids. Here the CDR3 reads CASTPSGNTIYF. In DNA, the CDR3 is TGTGCCAGCACCCCATCTGGAAACACCATATATTTT.

This sequence joins TRBV10-2 and TRBJ1-1; D is possibly TRBD1 (6 bases). Germline V lookup: CDR1 WSHSY, CDR2 SAAADI. The CDR3 contains 13 residues. Between the trimmed V and J ends, which lost 9 bases and 1 base, there was a span of 12 bases. CDR3 in amino acids: CASQGGGNTEAFF. The CDR3 DNA follows: TGCGCCAGTCAAGGGGGAGGGAACACTGAAGCTTTCTTT.

The V gene is TRBV27, the J gene TRBJ2-3, with no clear D. The CDR3 spans 11 residues. V was clipped by 9 bases and J by 6 bases, with 10 bases between them. Per the germline V gene, CDR1 is MNHEY and CDR2 is SMNVEV (reference sequence). The CDR3 reads CASRTRDTQYF. The CDR3 region has the DNA TGTGCCAGTCGTACACGGGATACGCAGTATTTT.

The chain carries TRBV28 and TRBJ1-2; 7 nucleotides line up with TRBD1. The CDR3 loop spans 13 amino acids. J gave up 8 bases and V 6 bases, and 9 bases lay outside the gene matches. Germline V gene sequence: CDR1 MDHEN, CDR2 SYDVKM. The CDR3 spells CASRQTGFTGYTF. The CDR3 nucleotides are TGTGCCAGCAGGCAGACAGGGTTTACCGGCTACACCTTC.

This clone was seen a handful of times. The chain combines TRBV6-1 with TRBJ2-7; TRBD1 matches at 9 bases. CDR1 MNHNS and CDR2 SASEGT come from the germline V gene. V shed 1 base, J shed 3 bases, and the junction held 7 bases outside the gene matches. The CDR3 spans 16 residues. The CDR3 sequence: CASSEVGQGVVYEQYF. DNA for the CDR3: TGTGCCAGCAGTGAAGTGGGACAGGGAGTGGTCTACGAGCAGTACTTC.

This clone was seen a few times. The chain recombines TRBV5-6 with TRBJ1-5; the D is unclear. Trimming took 3 bases from V and 1 from J, leaving 2 bases between them. The CDR3 is 12 residues long. Germline CDR1 is SGHDT and CDR2 is YYEEEE. The CDR3 DNA is TGTGCCAGCAGCTACAGCAATCAGCCCCAGCATTTT. The encoded protein is CASSYSNQPQHF.

The V gene is TRBV18, the J gene TRBJ1-1; D uncertain. CDR1 and CDR2 from the germline V gene are KGHSH and LQKENI. V shed 5 bases and J shed 3 bases, with 10 bases lying between them. This CDR3 comprises 13 residues. The CDR3 spells CASSTVRDTEAFF. Written as DNA, the CDR3 is TGTGCCAGCTCAACAGTCCGGGACACTGAAGCTTTCTTT.